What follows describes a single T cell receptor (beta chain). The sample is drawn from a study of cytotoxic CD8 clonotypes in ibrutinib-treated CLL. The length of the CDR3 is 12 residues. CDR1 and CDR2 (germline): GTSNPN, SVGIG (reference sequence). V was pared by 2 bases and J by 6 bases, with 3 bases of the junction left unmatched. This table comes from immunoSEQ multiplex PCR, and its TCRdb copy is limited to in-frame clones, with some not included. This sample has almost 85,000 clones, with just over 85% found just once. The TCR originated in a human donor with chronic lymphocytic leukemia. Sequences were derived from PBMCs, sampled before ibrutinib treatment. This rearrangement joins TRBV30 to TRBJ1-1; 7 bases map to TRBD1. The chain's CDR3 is CAWSRTGPEAFF. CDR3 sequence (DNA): TGTGCCTGGAGTCGGACAGGACCTGAAGCTTTCTTT.